The 7 T cell receptor beta chains below all came from one sample that was sequenced in a study of T cell responses to AZD1222 COVID-19 vaccine. The data were produced by immunoSEQ multiplex PCR, yet TCRdb's version contains in-frame clones alone and is incomplete. Of over 55,000 clones in the sample, 80% to 90% were seen once. The sample consisted of peripheral blood, taken 28 days after the second AZD1222 dose. All receptors derive from an adult who received the AZD1222 COVID-19 vaccine.

This chain connects TRBV28 to TRBJ1-6; no definite D call. Germline CDR1 and CDR2: MDHEN and SYDVKM. This CDR3 spans 14 amino acids. Deletions cut 0 bases from V and 9 bases from J, with 9 bases between. CDR3: CASSLWTLTSPLHF. CDR3 DNA sequence: TGTGCCAGCAGTTTATGGACGCTAACTTCACCCCTCCACTTT.

The V and J genes are TRBV21-1 and TRBJ2-5; the table's D call TRBD1 went unverified against the DNA. TRBV21-1 is marked as a pseudogene. The CDR3 loop spans 18 amino acids. CDR3 DNA sequence: TGTGCCAGCAGCAATGGGACAGGGGTGGTCCATGTCCAAGAGACCCAGTACTTC. Protein: CASSNGTGVVHVQETQYF.

The rearrangement links TRBV6-1 to TRBJ2-3; the D gene is possibly TRBD1 (8 bases). V dropped 3 bases and J dropped 0 bases, with 13 bases sitting between them. Germline-derived CDR1 and CDR2 are MNHNS and SASEGT. This CDR3 has 16 amino acids. The CDR3 loop reads CASSDRGDRSTDTQYF. The CDR3 coding sequence is TGTGCCAGCAGTGACCGGGGGGACAGGAGCACAGATACGCAGTATTTT.

The chain links TRBV2 to TRBJ1-4; D is unresolved. The V gene lost 6 bases and the J gene lost 4 bases, with 9 bases spanning the gap. This CDR3 is built from 13 residues. Germline CDR1 reads SNHLY; CDR2 reads FYNNEI. CDR3 in amino acids: CASRGSINEKLFF. CDR3 in DNA: TGTGCCAGCAGGGGGAGTATTAATGAAAAACTGTTTTTT.

V is TRBV7-8 and J is TRBJ1-6; D remains ambiguous. The CDR3 sequence is 14 residues long. V was shortened by 5 bases and J by 2 bases, with 7 bases between the two germline ends. CDR1 is SGHVS, CDR2 FQNEAQ, per germline. The CDR3 is CASSSRPYNSPLHF. The CDR3, as DNA: TGTGCCAGCAGCAGTAGGCCCTATAATTCACCCCTCCACTTT.

This chain joins TRBV12-3 or TRBV12-4 and TRBJ1-1; D may be TRBD1 (5 bases). The CDR3 is made up of 13 amino acids. V lost 6 bases, J lost 7 bases, and 15 bases lay in between. The CDR3 DNA follows: TGTGCCAGCAGCTCCCTCGAGGGGCTTGAAGCTTTCTTT. Protein: CASSSLEGLEAFF.

The chain couples TRBV6-5 to TRBJ2-7; 9 nucleotides agree with TRBD1. The trim removed 7 bases at V and 2 bases at J, leaving 9 bases unmatched. The CDR3 consists of 15 residues. Germline V CDR1 and CDR2: MNHEY, SVGAGI. Here the CDR3 DNA reads TGTGCCAGCATCGTAACAGGGGGCTTCACCTACGAGCAGTACTTC. This codes for CASIVTGGFTYEQYF.